This is a list of T cell receptor beta chains from one sample in a study of blood T cell repertoires in COVID-19. Some clones are missing from TCRdb's copy, which holds only in-frame ones; the method was immunoSEQ multiplex PCR. The sample comprises about 350,000 clones, roughly 87% of which are singletons, and roughly 3% rests with the top ten. The sample consisted of PBMCs or T cells enriched from blood (not recorded which). These receptors all stem from a woman aged 30 to 39 who had recovered from COVID-19. The CDR3 runs from the conserved cysteine through the conserved F or W. D genes are given only for firm matches. Clone size is not always given. Where it is, it says once, few, many or a class for expanded clones.

D gene: -
clone size: -
V gene: TRBV28
J gene: TRBJ2-1
CDR3 DNA: TGTGCCAGCAGACAAGCGAATGAGCAGTTCTTC
CDR3 protein: CASRQANEQFF

D gene: -
clone size: -
V gene: TRBV28
J gene: TRBJ2-7
CDR3 DNA: TGTGCCAGCGGGGGGTTCCACGAGCAGTACTTC
CDR3 protein: CASGGFHEQYF

D gene: -
clone size: -
V gene: TRBV7-9
J gene: TRBJ2-7
CDR3 DNA: TGTGCCAGCAGTCCCGCTAATCCCTACGAGCAGTACTTC
CDR3 protein: CASSPANPYEQYF

D gene: TRBD1
clone size: -
V gene: TRBV2
J gene: TRBJ1-2
CDR3 DNA: TGTGCCAGCAGAGTAGACAGGGGTGGGCTTGGCTACACCTTC
CDR3 protein: CASRVDRGGLGYTF

D gene: TRBD1
clone size: -
V gene: TRBV18
J gene: TRBJ1-2
CDR3 DNA: TGTGCCAGCTCACCACCGGGACAGGGATACCACGACACCTTC
CDR3 protein: CASSPPGQGYHDTF

D gene: -
clone size: few
V gene: TRBV27
J gene: TRBJ1-2
CDR3 DNA: TGTGCCAGCAGTTTAGGGGGGGCGAAGGGCTACACCTTC
CDR3 protein: CASSLGGAKGYTF

D gene: -
clone size: -
V gene: TRBV29-1
J gene: TRBJ1-1
CDR3 DNA: TGCAGCGTAGACGTATTGGGGGGGACTGAAGCTTTCTTT
CDR3 protein: CSVDVLGGTEAFF

D gene: TRBD1
clone size: once
V gene: TRBV4-1
J gene: TRBJ1-1
CDR3 DNA: TGCGCCAGCAGCCCAGGTCCGGGACAGCCGAACACTGAAGCTTTCTTT
CDR3 protein: CASSPGPGQPNTEAFF

D gene: TRBD2
clone size: -
V gene: TRBV7-8
J gene: TRBJ2-1
CDR3 DNA: TGTGCCAGCAGCCCATTTTTAGCGGGCGCCTACAATGAGCAGTTCTTC
CDR3 protein: CASSPFLAGAYNEQFF

D gene: -
clone size: -
V gene: TRBV25-1
J gene: TRBJ2-6
CDR3 DNA: TGTGCCAGCAGTGGCAGCTCTGGGGCCAACGTCCTGACTTTC
CDR3 protein: CASSGSSGANVLTF

D gene: TRBD2
clone size: -
V gene: TRBV11-2
J gene: TRBJ2-1
CDR3 DNA: TGTGCCAGCAGTTCCGTTAGCGGGGGGGCCTTCAATGAGCAGTTCTTC
CDR3 protein: CASSSVSGGAFNEQFF

D gene: TRBD1
clone size: -
V gene: TRBV5-1
J gene: TRBJ1-2
CDR3 DNA: TGCGCCAGCAGCTTGGGACAGGGGGTAGCTGGCTACACCTTC
CDR3 protein: CASSLGQGVAGYTF

D gene: TRBD1
clone size: -
V gene: TRBV18
J gene: TRBJ1-2
CDR3 DNA: TGTGCCAGCTCATCAGGGACAGGGGACTATGGCTACACCTTC
CDR3 protein: CASSSGTGDYGYTF

D gene: -
clone size: -
V gene: TRBV28
J gene: TRBJ2-7
CDR3 DNA: TGTGCCAGCAGTTTGGCGCAGGTTACCGAGCAGTACTTC
CDR3 protein: CASSLAQVTEQYF

D gene: TRBD2
clone size: -
V gene: TRBV4-2
J gene: TRBJ2-4
CDR3 DNA: TGTGCCAGCAGCCCTCAACCCGGGACTAGCGGAAGAATTAACATTCAGTACTTC
CDR3 protein: CASSPQPGTSGRINIQYF

D gene: -
clone size: -
V gene: TRBV19
J gene: TRBJ1-1
CDR3 DNA: TGTGCCAGTAGGACAGCTTACACTGAAGCTTTCTTT
CDR3 protein: CASRTAYTEAFF

D gene: -
clone size: -
V gene: TRBV21-1
J gene: TRBJ1-2
CDR3 DNA: TGTGCCAGCAGCAAAAGGGACAGTGGCTACACCTTC
CDR3 protein: CASSKRDSGYTF

D gene: TRBD1
clone size: -
V gene: TRBV13
J gene: TRBJ1-5
CDR3 DNA: TGTGCCAGCAGCCAGACAGGGGTGGATCAGCCCCAGCATTTT
CDR3 protein: CASSQTGVDQPQHF

D gene: TRBD2
clone size: -
V gene: TRBV9
J gene: TRBJ2-3
CDR3 DNA: TGTGCCAGCAGCGGTTACGGGGGGGCCGCTGATACGCAGTATTTT
CDR3 protein: CASSGYGGAADTQYF

D gene: -
clone size: -
V gene: TRBV19
J gene: TRBJ2-5
CDR3 DNA: TGTGCCAGTATGGAGGGAGGCGGGGAGACCCAGTACTTC
CDR3 protein: CASMEGGGETQYF

D gene: TRBD1
clone size: -
V gene: TRBV19
J gene: TRBJ2-5
CDR3 DNA: TGTGCCAGTAGGAAACAGGGGAATGATGGGACCCAGTACTTC
CDR3 protein: CASRKQGNDGTQYF

D gene: -
clone size: -
V gene: TRBV19
J gene: TRBJ1-5
CDR3 DNA: TGTGCCAGTAACTTCCAATATAGCAATCAGCCCCAGCATTTT
CDR3 protein: CASNFQYSNQPQHF

D gene: TRBD2
clone size: -
V gene: TRBV5-1
J gene: TRBJ2-7
CDR3 DNA: TGCGCCAGCAGCGCCCACCCCACTAGCGGGAGGATGAACGAGCAGTACTTC
CDR3 protein: CASSAHPTSGRMNEQYF

D gene: -
clone size: -
V gene: TRBV30
J gene: TRBJ1-4
CDR3 DNA: TGTGCCTGGAGGACCCCCGGGGAGGAAAAACTGTTTTTT
CDR3 protein: CAWRTPGEEKLFF